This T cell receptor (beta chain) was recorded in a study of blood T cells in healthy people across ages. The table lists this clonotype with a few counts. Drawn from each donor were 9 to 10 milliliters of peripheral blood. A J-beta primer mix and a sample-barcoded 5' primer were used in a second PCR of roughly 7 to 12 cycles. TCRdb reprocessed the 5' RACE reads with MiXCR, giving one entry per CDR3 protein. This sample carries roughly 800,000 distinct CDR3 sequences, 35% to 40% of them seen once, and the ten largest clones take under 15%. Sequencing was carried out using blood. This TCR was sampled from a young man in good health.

The CDR3 nucleotides read TGTGCCAGCATCATCACCGGGGAGCTGTTTTTT. Translated: CASIITGELFF. The genes are TRBV12-3 or TRBV12-4 and TRBJ2-2; no clear D. The CDR3 is 11 amino acids. The V end lost 7 bases, the J end lost 4 bases, and 4 bases lay between the germline ends.